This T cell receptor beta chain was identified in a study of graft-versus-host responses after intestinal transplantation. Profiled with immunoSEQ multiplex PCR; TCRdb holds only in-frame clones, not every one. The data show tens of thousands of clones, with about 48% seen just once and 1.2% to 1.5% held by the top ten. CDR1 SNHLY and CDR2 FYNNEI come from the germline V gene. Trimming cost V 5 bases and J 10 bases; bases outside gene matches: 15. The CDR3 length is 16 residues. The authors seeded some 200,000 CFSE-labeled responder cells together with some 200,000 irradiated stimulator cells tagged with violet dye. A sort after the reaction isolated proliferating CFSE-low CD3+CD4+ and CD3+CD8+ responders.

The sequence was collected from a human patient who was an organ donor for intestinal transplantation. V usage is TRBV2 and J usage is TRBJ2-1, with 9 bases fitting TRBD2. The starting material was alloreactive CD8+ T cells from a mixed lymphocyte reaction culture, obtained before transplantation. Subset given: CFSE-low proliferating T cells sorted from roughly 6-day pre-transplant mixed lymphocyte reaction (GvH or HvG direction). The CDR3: CASSQIAGVLLGEQFF. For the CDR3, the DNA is TGTGCCAGCAGTCAGATAGCGGGAGTCCTCCTAGGAGAGCAGTTCTTC.